Listed below are T cell receptor beta chains from one sample, sequenced in a study of T cells in tumors and immune-related adverse events. Only in-frame clones appear in the TCRdb table, and some are missing; sequencing was by immunoSEQ multiplex PCR. Of about 20,000 clones in the sample, about 90% are singletons; the top ten hold around 1.5%. The specimen was lymph node tissue, collected from a patient treated with anti-PD-1 therapy. The receptors come from a female donor with metastatic renal cell carcinoma. Each CDR3 is given with its conserved first and last residue. D genes are given only for firm matches. Size is omitted from some rows. Given values are once, few, many or a class for expanded clones.

j_gene,d_gene,v_gene,abundance,CDR3aa,CDR3nt
TRBJ1-4,TRBD1,TRBV19,-,CASSMDGTGGREKLFF,TGTGCCAGTAGTATGGACGGGACAGGGGGCCGGGAAAAACTGTTTTTT
TRBJ2-3,-,TRBV21-1,-,CASSKGRLATSTDTQYF,TGTGCCAGCAGCAAGGGCCGACTAGCAACATCTACAGATACGCAGTATTTT
TRBJ2-3,TRBD2,TRBV11-2,-,CASSLASGVTSTDTQYF,TGTGCCAGCAGCTTGGCAAGCGGGGTCACCTCCACAGATACGCAGTATTTT
TRBJ1-1,TRBD1,TRBV6-1,-,CASKGTVRNAFF,TGTGCCAGCAAAGGGACAGTGCGTAATGCTTTCTTT
TRBJ1-2,TRBD1,TRBV18,-,CASSSDRERLYGYTF,TGTGCCAGCTCATCGGACAGGGAAAGGCTCTATGGCTACACCTTC
TRBJ1-1,-,TRBV27,-,CASGTGWDTEAFF,TGTGCCAGCGGAACAGGGTGGGACACTGAAGCTTTCTTT
TRBJ1-2,-,TRBV7-9,-,CASSLGFYGYTF,TGTGCCAGCAGCTTAGGTTTCTATGGCTACACCTTC
TRBJ2-7,-,TRBV5-4,-,CASSTRSGGRTTKQYF,TGTGCCAGCAGTACTAGAAGTGGGGGTCGGACTACGAAGCAGTACTTC
TRBJ1-2,-,TRBV11-2,-,CASSLTGSRDSYGYTF,TGTGCCAGCAGCTTAACAGGGAGTCGTGATAGCTATGGCTACACCTTC
TRBJ2-3,TRBD1,TRBV4-3,once,CASSQAGQGMPDTQYF,TGCGCCAGCAGCCAAGCCGGACAGGGGATGCCAGATACGCAGTATTTT
TRBJ1-1,TRBD1,TRBV2,-,CAGKQGGTEAFF,TGTGCCGGGAAACAGGGGGGGACTGAAGCTTTCTTT
TRBJ2-3,TRBD2,TRBV5-6,-,CASSRLAGGPDTQYF,TGTGCCAGCAGCCGACTAGCGGGGGGTCCAGATACGCAGTATTTT
TRBJ2-7,-,TRBV5-1,-,CASSLVGAHEQYF,TGCGCCAGCAGCTTGGTAGGGGCCCACGAGCAGTACTTC
TRBJ1-1,TRBD1,TRBV9,-,CASSVQPGQGAVAFF,TGTGCCAGCAGCGTACAGCCGGGACAGGGGGCTGTAGCTTTCTTT
TRBJ2-1,TRBD2,TRBV5-1,-,CASSTGSSGRGNEQFF,TGCGCCAGCAGCACGGGGAGTAGCGGGAGAGGTAATGAGCAGTTCTTC
TRBJ1-2,-,TRBV6-5,-,CASSFDRNSNYGYTF,TGTGCCAGCAGTTTTGACAGGAATTCTAACTATGGCTACACCTTC
TRBJ1-4,-,TRBV28,-,CASSHSGGGGSEKLFF,TGTGCCAGCAGTCATTCAGGTGGGGGAGGGAGCGAAAAACTGTTTTTT
TRBJ2-1,-,TRBV2,-,CASSPLGGAYNEQFF,TGTGCCAGCAGTCCCCTCGGCGGGGCCTACAATGAGCAGTTCTTC
TRBJ2-7,-,TRBV5-1,-,CASRTTLSYEQYF,TGCGCCAGCAGAACGACATTATCCTACGAGCAGTACTTC
TRBJ2-3,-,TRBV28,-,CASSLQGWPTQYF,TGTGCCAGCAGCCTCCAGGGTTGGCCTACGCAGTATTTT
TRBJ1-2,TRBD1,TRBV30,-,CSWNLGEGQGRYLGGYTF,TGTTCCTGGAACCTTGGTGAGGGACAGGGGAGATACTTGGGTGGCTACACCTTC
TRBJ2-1,TRBD1,TRBV27,-,CASSLVSGFWTGGRDEQFF,TGTGCCAGCAGTTTAGTTAGTGGGTTCTGGACAGGGGGCCGGGATGAGCAGTTCTTC
TRBJ1-1,TRBD1,TRBV5-4,once,CASSTQGGRDTEAFF,TGTGCCAGCAGCACTCAGGGGGGGAGGGACACTGAAGCTTTCTTT
TRBJ1-4,-,TRBV5-1,-,CASSSDHNEKLFF,TGCGCCAGCAGCTCCGATCACAATGAAAAACTGTTTTTT
TRBJ2-3,-,TRBV5-1,-,CASQRSGGPLDTQYF,TGCGCCAGCCAACGTAGCGGAGGCCCCCTCGATACGCAGTATTTT
TRBJ2-3,-,TRBV5-1,-,CASSLDARGLTDTQYF,TGCGCCAGCAGCTTGGATGCCAGGGGTTTGACAGATACGCAGTATTTT
TRBJ2-5,TRBD2,TRBV11-1,-,CASSSGLAGGSGETQYF,TGTGCCAGCAGCTCGGGACTAGCGGGAGGGAGTGGGGAGACCCAGTACTTC
TRBJ2-7,TRBD2,TRBV28,once,CASSLAGGTHEQYF,TGTGCCAGCAGTTTAGCGGGAGGGACCCACGAGCAGTACTTC
TRBJ2-1,TRBD1,TRBV29-1,-,CSVESATPGTGIYNEQFF,TGCAGCGTTGAAAGTGCGACCCCCGGGACAGGAATTTACAATGAGCAGTTCTTC
TRBJ2-3,-,TRBV5-1,-,CASSKRQTYTDTQYF,TGCGCCAGCAGTAAGCGACAGACATACACAGATACGCAGTATTTT
TRBJ1-1,TRBD1,TRBV7-9,-,CASSSGQVNTEAFF,TGTGCCAGCAGCTCGGGACAGGTGAACACTGAAGCTTTCTTT
TRBJ1-3,TRBD1,TRBV15,-,CATSARQGFSGNTIYF,TGTGCCACCAGCGCGAGACAGGGATTCTCTGGAAACACCATATATTTT
TRBJ2-6,-,TRBV4-2,-,CASSQRGPRPGANVLTF,TGTGCCAGCAGCCAGCGGGGTCCCCGACCTGGGGCCAACGTCCTGACTTTC
TRBJ2-7,-,TRBV9,-,CASSVGGGVSSYEQYF,TGTGCCAGCAGCGTAGGTGGAGGGGTATCCTCCTACGAGCAGTACTTC
TRBJ2-7,-,TRBV28,-,CASSLSREQYF,TGTGCCAGCAGTTTGAGCCGAGAGCAGTACTTC
TRBJ2-7,TRBD1,TRBV13,-,CASSSGGEQYF,TGTGCCAGCAGCTCAGGGGGCGAGCAGTACTTC
TRBJ2-7,TRBD2,TRBV4-3,-,CASSQDISGGNEQYF,TGCGCCAGCAGCCAAGATATTAGCGGGGGAAACGAGCAGTACTTC
TRBJ2-1,-,TRBV5-1,-,CASSTALGSGYEQFF,TGCGCCAGCAGTACCGCCCTTGGTAGCGGCTATGAGCAGTTCTTC
TRBJ2-7,TRBD1,TRBV6-5,-,CASSAAGQGRNEQYF,TGTGCCAGCAGCGCCGCGGGACAGGGGAGAAATGAGCAGTACTTC
TRBJ2-2,-,TRBV19,-,CASRGGELFF,TGTGCCAGTAGGGGCGGGGAGCTGTTTTTT
TRBJ1-2,-,TRBV2,few,CASSDRGNYGYTF,TGTGCCAGCAGTGACAGGGGTAACTATGGCTACACCTTC
TRBJ2-7,-,TRBV11-3,few,CASSTRYRVTSYEQYF,TGTGCCAGCAGCACTCGGTACAGGGTAACCTCCTACGAGCAGTACTTC
TRBJ2-3,-,TRBV5-1,-,CASSRDSDTQYF,TGCGCCAGCAGCCGGGACTCAGATACGCAGTATTTT
TRBJ2-2,TRBD1,TRBV30,-,CAWYHKRTGETGELFF,TGTGCCTGGTATCATAAGCGGACAGGGGAAACCGGGGAGCTGTTTTTT
TRBJ1-4,-,TRBV29-1,-,CSVETDNEKLFF,TGCAGCGTGGAGACAGATAATGAAAAACTGTTTTTT
TRBJ1-2,TRBD1,TRBV27,-,CASSRRQGSYGYTF,TGTGCCAGCAGTCGAAGACAGGGTAGCTATGGCTACACCTTC
TRBJ2-1,TRBD1,TRBV18,-,CASSPPGQYYNEQFF,TGTGCCAGCTCACCACCGGGACAGTACTACAATGAGCAGTTCTTC